This TCR beta chain was captured by sequencing in a study of control samples from healthy donors and cancer patients. Trimming shortened V by 2 bases and J by 9 bases, and 11 bases separated the two germline ends. Germline V CDR1 and CDR2: SGHTA, FQGNSA. CDR3 length equals 14 residues. Some clones are missing from TCRdb's copy, which holds only in-frame ones; the method was immunoSEQ multiplex PCR. The sample carries tens of thousands of clones, less than 85% recorded once. Sequencing was carried out using blood. The clonotype originates from a man aged 60 to 69 in good health. The rearrangement joins TRBV7-2 to TRBJ1-6, with D maybe TRBD1 (5 bases). CDR3 in amino acids: CASSLRGDRSPLHF. The CDR3 coding sequence is TGTGCCAGCAGCTTAAGGGGCGACCGTTCACCCCTCCACTTT.